Below, 25 T cell receptor beta chains from the same sample are listed, as sequenced in a study of T cells in localized non-small cell lung cancer. Generated by immunoSEQ multiplex PCR, the TCRdb table keeps only in-frame clones and is missing some. The profile shows 30,000 to 35,000 clones, around nine tenths of them singletons. The input for sequencing was peripheral blood, taken before any cancer treatment. These receptors came from a female donor at least 60 years old with stage I lung adenocarcinoma.

The rearrangement joins TRBV30 to TRBJ1-3, with TRBD1 matching over 7 bases. Trimming took 2 bases from V and 8 from J; bases not matched to a gene: 6. CDR1 and CDR2 from the germline V gene are GTSNPN and SVGIG (reference sequence). This CDR3 is 13 amino acids long. In DNA, the CDR3 is TGTGCCTGGAGTATACAGGGGAGGGACACCATATATTTT. Residues: CAWSIQGRDTIYF.

The genes are TRBV7-9 and TRBJ1-1, with D perhaps TRBD1 (5 bases). Germline V CDR1 and CDR2: SEHNR, FQNEAQ (reference sequence). This CDR3 is built from 16 residues. The germline V and J ends were trimmed by 5 bases and 1 base, with 17 bases remaining between them. The CDR3 sequence: CASSITSGIGNTEAFF. CDR3 sequence (DNA): TGTGCCAGCAGCATTACCTCAGGGATCGGGAACACTGAAGCTTTCTTT.

CDR3 DNA: TGCAGTGCTAGCCCCCAAGAGACCCAGTACTTC. Protein: CSASPQETQYF. This chain links TRBV20-1 with TRBJ2-5; no reliable D call. The CDR3 runs to 11 residues. CDR1 is DFQATT and CDR2 is SNEGSKA in the germline V gene (reference sequence). Trimming shortened V by 3 bases and J by 1 base, and 3 bases separated the two germline ends.

This chain links TRBV10-3 with TRBJ1-1; D is unresolved. V was trimmed by 2 bases and J by 5 bases, leaving 12 bases between them. CDR1 and CDR2 from the germline V gene are ENHRY and SYGVKD. This CDR3 has 14 amino acids. In DNA, the CDR3 is TGTGCCATCAGTGAGCAGATGGGAGTGACTGAAGCTTTCTTT. This encodes CAISEQMGVTEAFF.

V gene TRBV19 combines with J gene TRBJ2-5; 12 nucleotides agree with TRBD1. The ends lost 9 bases at V and 4 bases at J; junction bases unmatched: 3. This CDR3 spans 13 amino acids. Per the germline V gene, CDR1 is LNHDA and CDR2 is SQIVND (reference sequence). The CDR3 is CASRDRGRETQYF. The CDR3 DNA reads TGTGCCAGCCGGGACAGGGGGCGAGAGACCCAGTACTTC.

This chain connects TRBV19 to TRBJ1-3, with unresolved D. In germline, CDR1 is LNHDA, CDR2 SQIVND (reference sequence). This CDR3 has 13 amino acids. Between the trimmed V and J ends, which lost 11 bases and 6 bases, there was a span of 17 bases. The CDR3 loop is CAVVPRATNTIYF. The CDR3 DNA is TGTGCCGTAGTGCCCCGTGCGACAAACACCATATATTTT.

In regard to this clone: This specimen includes other DNA sequences encoding the same CDR3. This rearrangement joins TRBV15 to TRBJ2-3; 8 nucleotides align to TRBD2. The J segment lost 5 bases and the V segment lost 0 bases, leaving 1 base of the junction unmatched. This CDR3 has 14 amino acids. The germline V gene has CDR1 LNHNV and CDR2 YYDKDF (reference sequence). CDR3 sequence: CATSRDSGEDTQYF. The DNA for the CDR3 is TGTGCCACCAGCAGAGATAGCGGGGAAGATACGCAGTATTTT.

CDR3 DNA: TGCGCCAGCAGTGAGCCAGGGGGCCCCGGGGAGCTGTTTTTT. Protein: CASSEPGGPGELFF. The chain uses TRBV10-2 and TRBJ2-2; 8 nucleotides align to TRBD1. V lost 2 bases, J lost 6 bases, and 2 bases stayed unmatched. The CDR3 covers 14 residues. Germline lookup yields CDR1 WSHSY and CDR2 SAAADI.

The CDR3 is CASSQQGAVTEAFF. The CDR3 DNA sequence: TGTGCCAGCAGCCAGCAGGGGGCTGTCACTGAAGCTTTCTTT. The chain carries TRBV6-1 and TRBJ1-1; 8 positions agree with TRBD1. Germline V lookup: CDR1 MNHNS, CDR2 SASEGT. Germline trimming cut 6 bases from V and 4 bases from J; bases unmatched to any gene: 7. This CDR3 is 14 amino acids long.

V gene TRBV28 combines with J gene TRBJ1-2, with 8 positions matching TRBD1. The CDR3 sequence is 13 residues long. The germline CDR1 and CDR2 sequences are MDHEN and SYDVKM. V was pared by 7 bases and J by 8 bases, with 9 bases of the junction left unmatched. The chain's CDR3 is CASMGQGAQGYTF. The CDR3 coding sequence is TGTGCCAGCATGGGGCAGGGGGCGCAGGGCTACACCTTC.

This chain uses TRBV19 with TRBJ2-4; 7 nucleotides match TRBD2. This CDR3 comprises 14 residues. The germline V gene has CDR1 LNHDA and CDR2 SQIVND (reference sequence). The J segment lost 3 bases and the V segment lost 3 bases, leaving 2 bases of the junction unmatched. The CDR3 loop is CASSMREFKNIQYF. In DNA, the CDR3 is TGTGCCAGTAGTATGCGGGAGTTCAAAAACATTCAGTACTTC.

To note about this clone: Other DNA sequences from this sample encode an identical CDR3 as well. V and J are TRBV19 and TRBJ1-2, with D possibly TRBD1 on 6 matching bases. This CDR3 contains 14 residues. Trimming removed 5 bases from V and 2 bases from J, with 12 bases in between. Germline values: CDR1 LNHDA, CDR2 SQIVND (reference sequence). The CDR3 is CASSPRGGNYGYTF. CDR3 bases: TGTGCCAGTAGTCCCAGGGGCGGAAACTATGGCTACACCTTC.

This chain links TRBV5-6 with TRBJ1-2; tentative D call: TRBD1 (5 bases). Germline loops: CDR1 SGHDT, CDR2 YYEEEE. V was trimmed by 3 bases and J by 8 bases, leaving 17 bases between them. This CDR3 spans 14 amino acids. The CDR3 spells CASSSTAEGLGYTF. As DNA, the CDR3 is TGTGCCAGCAGCTCGACGGCCGAGGGGCTCGGCTACACCTTC.

This chain links TRBV7-9 with TRBJ2-7; TRBD1 or TRBD2 may be the D gene (5 bases each). This CDR3 is 15 amino acids long. Between the trimmed V and J ends, which lost 4 bases and 2 bases, there was a span of 15 bases. Germline CDR1 is SEHNR and CDR2 is FQNEAQ (reference sequence). The CDR3 loop is CASSWNRDPPYEQYF. Written as DNA, the CDR3 is TGTGCCAGCAGCTGGAACCGGGACCCCCCCTACGAGCAGTACTTC.

The CDR3 DNA is TGTGCCAGCAGTCCCCTGGGGAGGCAAGAGACCCAGTACTTC. This encodes CASSPLGRQETQYF. This chain connects TRBV27 to TRBJ2-5, with D maybe TRBD2 (6 bases). Germline V lookup: CDR1 MNHEY, CDR2 SMNVEV (reference sequence). Trimming left V 5 bases short and J 2 bases short, with 12 bases between. The CDR3 extends over 14 amino acids.

This clone was found once. The rearrangement uses TRBV7-8 and TRBJ2-7, with no clear D. CDR3 length: 13 amino acids. Germline V gene lookup returns CDR1 SGHVS and CDR2 FQNEAQ. Deletions cut 2 bases from V and 3 bases from J, with 8 bases between. CDR3 loop: CASSLNTNYEQYF. DNA for the CDR3: TGTGCCAGCAGCTTAAATACTAACTACGAGCAGTACTTC.

This sequence joins TRBV5-6 and TRBJ2-5, with unresolved D. The CDR3 runs to 15 residues. V was pared by 1 base and J by 0 bases, with 10 bases between. CDR1 and CDR2 from the germline V gene are SGHDT and YYEEEE. CDR3 sequence: CASSLRHLNQETQYF. The CDR3 DNA reads TGTGCCAGCAGCTTGCGACACCTCAACCAAGAGACCCAGTACTTC.

V and J are TRBV27 and TRBJ1-1; no clear D gene. CDR3 length equals 14 residues. CDR1 and CDR2 (germline): MNHEY, SMNVEV (reference sequence). The V end was cut by 7 bases, the J end by 1 base, with 13 bases between. CDR3 amino acids: CASTAADGNTEAFF. In nucleotides, the CDR3 is TGTGCCAGCACGGCGGCGGACGGGAACACTGAAGCTTTCTTT.

The chain links TRBV5-1 to TRBJ2-5; possibly TRBD1 or TRBD2 for D (6 bases each). Per the germline V gene, CDR1 is SGHRS and CDR2 is YFSETQ. The CDR3 is 13 residues long. Deletions cut 1 base from V and 4 bases from J, with 8 bases between. The CDR3 DNA sequence: TGCGCCAGCAGCTTGCGGGGGCCAGAGACCCAGTACTTC. Protein: CASSLRGPETQYF.

This chain uses TRBV5-1 with TRBJ2-7; D may be TRBD2 (6 bases). Germline CDR1 SGHRS, CDR2 YFSETQ. This CDR3 contains 14 residues. Trimming pared 0 bases from V and 5 bases from J, leaving 12 bases between. The CDR3 sequence is CASSLGGVHNEQYF. The CDR3 nucleotides are TGCGCCAGCAGCTTGGGGGGGGTCCACAACGAGCAGTACTTC.

This chain connects TRBV7-9 to TRBJ2-5; D ambiguous. Germline CDR1 and CDR2: SEHNR and FQNEAQ (reference sequence). V was cut by 2 bases and J by 2 bases, with 9 bases left in between. The CDR3 loop spans 14 amino acids. CDR3 bases: TGTGCCAGCAGCTTACTGATCGCTCAAGAGACCCAGTACTTC. Amino acids: CASSLLIAQETQYF.

V is TRBV10-1 and J is TRBJ2-1; 7 nucleotides agree with TRBD1. V gave up 7 bases and J gave up 3 bases; unmatched junction bases: 6. This CDR3 has 14 residues. CDR1 is WNHNN and CDR2 is SYGVQD in the germline V gene (reference sequence). The CDR3 DNA reads as TGCGCCAGCAACCCCGGGACAGACTACAATGAGCAGTTCTTC. Protein product: CASNPGTDYNEQFF.

The rearrangement links TRBV30 to TRBJ1-3, with 7 bases fitting TRBD1. The CDR3 runs to 18 residues. Germline-derived CDR1 and CDR2 are GTSNPN and SVGIG (reference sequence). Trimming at V came to 0 bases and at J to 0 bases, leaving 11 bases not matched to a gene. The CDR3: CAWSVLVGRGTSGNTIYF. The CDR3 DNA reads TGTGCCTGGAGTGTACTGGTTGGCAGGGGGACCTCTGGAAACACCATATATTTT.

The chain is built from TRBV14 and TRBJ2-3, with D possibly being TRBD2 (5 bases). The CDR3 runs to 14 residues. Per the germline V gene, CDR1 is SGHDN and CDR2 is FVKESK. Trimming took off 0 bases at V and 1 base at J, with 5 bases between the two ends. In DNA, the CDR3 is TGTGCCAGCAGCCAAGAGGAGGGCACAGATACGCAGTATTTT. Amino acids: CASSQEEGTDTQYF.

The sample holds a few counts of this clone. The chain recombines TRBV7-9 with TRBJ2-1; D possibly matches TRBD1 or TRBD2 (5 bases each). CDR1 is SEHNR and CDR2 is FQNEAQ in the germline V gene (reference sequence). The V end was cut by 4 bases, the J end by 6 bases, with 10 bases between. The CDR3 is 13 amino acids. The DNA of the CDR3 is TGTGCCAGCAGCTCGGGACCCAGCAATGAGCAGTTCTTC. Protein: CASSSGPSNEQFF.